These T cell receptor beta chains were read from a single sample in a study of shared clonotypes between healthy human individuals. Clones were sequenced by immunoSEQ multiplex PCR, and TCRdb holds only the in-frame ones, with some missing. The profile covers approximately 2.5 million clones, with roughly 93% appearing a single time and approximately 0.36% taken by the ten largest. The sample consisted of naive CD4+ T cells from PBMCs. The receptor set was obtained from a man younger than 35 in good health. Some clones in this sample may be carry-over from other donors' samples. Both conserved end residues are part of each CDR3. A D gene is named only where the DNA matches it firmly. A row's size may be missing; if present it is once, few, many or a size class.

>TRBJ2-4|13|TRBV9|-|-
CASSVEQNGIQYF
TGTGCCAGCAGCGTAGAGCAGAATGGCATTCAGTACTTC
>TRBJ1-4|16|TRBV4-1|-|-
CASSQDPQAALRELFF
TGCGCCAGCAGCCAAGACCCCCAGGCCGCCCTCCGGGAACTGTTTTTT
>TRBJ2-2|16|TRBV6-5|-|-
CASSSERFSIAGELFF
TGTGCCAGCAGTTCCGAACGGTTTAGTATCGCCGGGGAGCTGTTTTTT
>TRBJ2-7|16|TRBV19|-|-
CASSIGLRGRSYEQYF
TGTGCCAGTAGTATCGGGTTAAGGGGCAGAAGCTACGAGCAGTACTTC
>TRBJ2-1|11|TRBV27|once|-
CASSLLNEQFF
TGTGCCAGCAGTTTGTTAAATGAGCAGTTCTTC
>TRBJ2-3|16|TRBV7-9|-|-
CASSLSSGEYTDTQYF
TGTGCCAGCAGCTTGTCCTCAGGGGAGTACACAGATACGCAGTATTTT
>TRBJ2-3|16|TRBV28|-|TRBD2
CASSPIAGGRTDTQYF
TGTGCCAGCAGCCCAATAGCGGGAGGAAGGACAGATACGCAGTATTTT
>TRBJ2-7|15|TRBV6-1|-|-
CASSEFARPNYEQYF
TGTGCCAGCAGTGAATTCGCCAGGCCTAACTACGAGCAGTACTTC
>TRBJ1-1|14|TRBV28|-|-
CASSSAWGDTEAFF
TGTGCCAGCAGTTCAGCCTGGGGTGACACTGAAGCTTTCTTT
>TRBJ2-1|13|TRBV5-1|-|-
CASSREPHNEQFF
TGCGCCAGCAGCCGGGAGCCCCACAATGAGCAGTTCTTC
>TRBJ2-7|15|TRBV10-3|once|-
CAIRAGAESSYEQYF
TGTGCCATCAGGGCAGGGGCGGAGAGCTCCTACGAGCAGTACTTC
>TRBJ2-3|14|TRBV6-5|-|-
CASSPSGPTDTQYF
TGTGCCAGCAGCCCCTCTGGGCCTACAGATACGCAGTATTTT
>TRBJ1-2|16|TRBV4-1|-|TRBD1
CASSQETGGASYGYTF
TGCGCCAGCAGCCAAGAAACAGGGGGCGCGAGCTATGGCTACACCTTC
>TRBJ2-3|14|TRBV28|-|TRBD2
CASGDSGNTDTQYF
TGTGCCAGCGGGGATAGCGGGAACACAGATACGCAGTATTTT
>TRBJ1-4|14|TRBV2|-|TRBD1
CASRTDRGDEKLFF
TGTGCCAGCAGGACAGACAGGGGCGATGAAAAACTGTTTTTT
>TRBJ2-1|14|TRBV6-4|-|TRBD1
CASSAETGYNEQFF
TGTGCCAGCAGTGCCGAGACAGGGTACAATGAGCAGTTCTTC
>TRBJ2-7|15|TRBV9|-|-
CASSPRDGGSYEQYF
TGTGCCAGCAGCCCCCGCGACGGCGGCTCCTACGAGCAGTACTTC
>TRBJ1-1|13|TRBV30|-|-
CAWSAEGLGEAFF
TGTGCCTGGAGCGCCGAAGGGTTAGGTGAAGCTTTCTTT
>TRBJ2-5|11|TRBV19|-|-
CASSYFRVLYF
TGTGCCAGTAGTTACTTCAGGGTCTTGTACTTC
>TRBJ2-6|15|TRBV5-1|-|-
CASSLQGSGANVLTF
TGCGCCAGCAGCCTGCAGGGCTCTGGGGCCAACGTCCTGACTTTC
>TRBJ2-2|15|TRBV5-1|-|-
CASSFRTANTGELFF
TGCGCCAGCAGCTTTAGGACAGCTAACACCGGGGAGCTGTTTTTT
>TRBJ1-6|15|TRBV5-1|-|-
CASSLSPFQDSPLHF
TGCGCCAGCAGCTTGAGCCCCTTCCAGGACTCACCCCTCCACTTT
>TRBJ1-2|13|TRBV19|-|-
CASSTRGGNGYTF
TGTGCCAGTAGTACCAGGGGCGGGAATGGCTACACCTTC
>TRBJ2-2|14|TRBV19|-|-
CASMGGSLTGELFF
TGTGCCAGTATGGGTGGGAGCCTAACCGGGGAGCTGTTTTTT
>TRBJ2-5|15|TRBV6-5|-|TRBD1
CASSYRATGGETQYF
TGTGCCAGCAGTTACCGGGCAACAGGGGGAGAGACCCAGTACTTC
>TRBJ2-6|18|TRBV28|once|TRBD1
CASSFGQGRASGANVLTF
TGTGCCAGCAGTTTTGGACAGGGGAGGGCCTCTGGGGCCAACGTCCTGACTTTC
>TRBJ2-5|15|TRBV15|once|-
CATSRVILAGETQYF
TGTGCCACCAGCAGAGTGATCTTGGCGGGGGAGACCCAGTACTTC
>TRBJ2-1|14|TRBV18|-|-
CASSPSYIMDEQFF
TGTGCCAGCTCACCATCATACATTATGGATGAGCAGTTCTTC
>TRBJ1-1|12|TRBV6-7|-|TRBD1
CASSRTGSEAFF
TGTGCCAGCAGTAGGACAGGGTCTGAAGCTTTCTTT
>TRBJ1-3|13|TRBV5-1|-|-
CASSGTSGNTIYF
TGCGCCAGCAGCGGGACGAGTGGAAACACCATATATTTT
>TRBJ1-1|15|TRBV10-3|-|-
CAISESTAMNTEAFF
TGTGCCATCAGTGAGTCGACAGCCATGAACACTGAAGCTTTCTTT
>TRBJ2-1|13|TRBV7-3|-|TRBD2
CASSVTREDEQFF
TGTGCCAGCAGCGTGACGCGGGAGGATGAGCAGTTCTTC
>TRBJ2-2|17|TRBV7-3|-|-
CASSLTGLALGTGELFF
TGTGCCAGCAGCTTAACGGGGCTAGCGTTAGGCACCGGGGAGCTGTTTTTT
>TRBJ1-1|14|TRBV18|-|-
CASSPLQGNTEAFF
TGTGCCAGCTCACCACTCCAGGGTAACACTGAAGCTTTCTTT
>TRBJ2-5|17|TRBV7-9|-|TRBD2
CASSPRGGTSGEETQYF
TGTGCCAGCAGCCCCCGAGGGGGGACTAGCGGAGAAGAGACCCAGTACTTC
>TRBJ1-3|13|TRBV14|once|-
CASRRSSGNTIYF
TGTGCCAGCAGGCGTAGCTCTGGAAACACCATATATTTT
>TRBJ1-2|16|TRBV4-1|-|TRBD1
CASSQVGQGEFYGYTF
TGCGCCAGCAGCCAAGTGGGACAGGGGGAATTCTATGGCTACACCTTC
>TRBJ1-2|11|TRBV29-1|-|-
CSGAGSYGYTF
TGCAGCGGCGCAGGTAGCTATGGCTACACCTTC
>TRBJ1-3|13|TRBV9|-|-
CASSPKGGNTIYF
TGTGCCAGCAGCCCCAAGGGGGGAAACACCATATATTTT
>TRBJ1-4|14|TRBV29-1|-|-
CSVEDGATNEKLFF
TGCAGCGTTGAAGATGGGGCAACTAATGAAAAACTGTTTTTT
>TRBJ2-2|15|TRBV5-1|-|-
CASSLDTSNTGELFF
TGCGCCAGCAGCTTAGACACCTCGAACACCGGGGAGCTGTTTTTT
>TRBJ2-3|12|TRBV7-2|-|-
CASSSSTDTQYF
TGTGCCAGCAGCTCGAGCACAGATACGCAGTATTTT
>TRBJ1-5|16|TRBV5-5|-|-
CASSARSWDPSQPQHF
TGTGCCAGCAGCGCACGCTCCTGGGACCCGAGTCAGCCCCAGCATTTT
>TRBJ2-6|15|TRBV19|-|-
CASSRGGAGANVLTF
TGTGCCAGTAGCAGGGGAGGGGCTGGGGCCAACGTCCTGACTTTC
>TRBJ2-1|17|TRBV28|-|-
CASSLMLRWDLRNEQFF
TGTGCCAGCAGTTTAATGCTCCGGTGGGACTTACGCAATGAGCAGTTCTTC
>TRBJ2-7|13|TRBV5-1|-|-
CASTPSEGPEQYF
TGCGCCAGCACCCCATCGGAGGGGCCCGAGCAGTACTTC
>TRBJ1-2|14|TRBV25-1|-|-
CASNPGESNYGYTF
TGTGCCAGCAATCCAGGGGAGTCTAACTATGGCTACACCTTC
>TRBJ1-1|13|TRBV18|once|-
CASSPGVITEAFF
TGTGCCAGCTCACCGGGCGTAATCACTGAAGCTTTCTTT
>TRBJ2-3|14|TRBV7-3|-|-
CASSLAGPWDTQYF
TGTGCCAGCAGCTTGGCGGGTCCGTGGGATACGCAGTATTTT
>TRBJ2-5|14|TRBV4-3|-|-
CASSQDWSTETQYF
TGCGCCAGCAGCCAAGATTGGAGCACAGAGACCCAGTACTTC
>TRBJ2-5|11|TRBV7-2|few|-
CASSAQETQYF
TGTGCCAGCAGCGCCCAAGAGACCCAGTACTTC
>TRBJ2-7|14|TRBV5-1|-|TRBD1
CASSLGQESYEQYF
TGCGCCAGCAGTTTGGGACAGGAAAGTTACGAGCAGTACTTC
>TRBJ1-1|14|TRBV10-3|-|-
CAIRGGTPVSEAFF
TGTGCCATCAGAGGGGGGACCCCCGTTTCTGAAGCTTTCTTT
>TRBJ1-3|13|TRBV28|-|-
CASSFYSGNTIYF
TGTGCCAGCAGTTTCTACTCTGGAAACACCATATATTTT
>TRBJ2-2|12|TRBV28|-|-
CASTLRTGELFF
TGTGCCAGCACCCTCCGAACCGGGGAGCTGTTTTTT